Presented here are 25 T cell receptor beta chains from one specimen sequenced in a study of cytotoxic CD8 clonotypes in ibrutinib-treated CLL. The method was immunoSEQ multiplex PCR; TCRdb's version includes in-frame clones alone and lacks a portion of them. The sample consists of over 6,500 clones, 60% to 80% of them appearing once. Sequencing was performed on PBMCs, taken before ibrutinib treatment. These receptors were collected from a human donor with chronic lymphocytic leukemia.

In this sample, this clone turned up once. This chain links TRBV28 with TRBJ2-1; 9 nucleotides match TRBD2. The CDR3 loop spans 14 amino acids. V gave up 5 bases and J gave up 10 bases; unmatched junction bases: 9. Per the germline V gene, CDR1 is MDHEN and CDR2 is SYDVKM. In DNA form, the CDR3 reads TGTGCCAGCAGTATTAGCGGGGGTACATGGGAGCAGTTCTTC. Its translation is CASSISGGTWEQFF.

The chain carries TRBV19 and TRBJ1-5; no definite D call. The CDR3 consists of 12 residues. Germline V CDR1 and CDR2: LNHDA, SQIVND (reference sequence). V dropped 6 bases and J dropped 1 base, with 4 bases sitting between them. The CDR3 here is CASRQSNQPQHF. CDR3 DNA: TGTGCCAGTAGACAGAGCAATCAGCCCCAGCATTTT. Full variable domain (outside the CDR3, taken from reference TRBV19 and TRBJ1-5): DGGITQSPKYLFRKEGQNVTLSCEQNLNHDAMYWYRQDPGQGLRLIYYSQIVNDFQKGDIAEGYSVSREKKESFPLTVTSAQKNPTAFYLCASRQSNQPQHFGDGTRLSIL.

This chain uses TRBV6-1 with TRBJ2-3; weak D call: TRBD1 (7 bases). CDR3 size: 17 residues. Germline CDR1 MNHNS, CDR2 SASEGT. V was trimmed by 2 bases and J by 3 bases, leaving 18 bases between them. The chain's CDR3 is CASSEFSPAGGTDTQYF. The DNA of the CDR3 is TGTGCCAGCAGTGAATTTTCCCCGGCAGGGGGGACAGATACGCAGTATTTT.

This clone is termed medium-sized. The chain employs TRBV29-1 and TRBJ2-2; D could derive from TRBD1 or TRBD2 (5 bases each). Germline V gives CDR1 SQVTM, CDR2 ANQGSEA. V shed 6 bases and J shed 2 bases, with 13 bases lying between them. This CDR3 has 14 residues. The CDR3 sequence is CSVQGTGNTGELFF. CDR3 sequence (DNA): TGCAGCGTCCAGGGTACGGGAAACACCGGGGAGCTGTTTTTT.

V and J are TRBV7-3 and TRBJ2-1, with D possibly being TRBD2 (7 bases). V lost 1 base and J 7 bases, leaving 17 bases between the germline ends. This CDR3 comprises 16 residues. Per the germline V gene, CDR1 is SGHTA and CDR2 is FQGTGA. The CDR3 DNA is TGTGCCAGCAGCTTAAGCGGGGGCGCCGGTAGTAATGAGCAGTTCTTC. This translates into CASSLSGGAGSNEQFF.

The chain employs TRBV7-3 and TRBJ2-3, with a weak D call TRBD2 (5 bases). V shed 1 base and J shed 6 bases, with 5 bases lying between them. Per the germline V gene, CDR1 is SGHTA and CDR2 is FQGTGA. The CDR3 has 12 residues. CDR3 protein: CASSLREDTQYF. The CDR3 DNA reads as TGTGCCAGCAGCTTAAGGGAGGATACGCAGTATTTT.

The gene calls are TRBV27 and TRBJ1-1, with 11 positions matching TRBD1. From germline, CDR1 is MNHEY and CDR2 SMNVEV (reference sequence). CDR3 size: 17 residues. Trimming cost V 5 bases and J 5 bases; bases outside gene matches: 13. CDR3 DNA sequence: TGTGCCAGCAGTCTATATCCCCCCGGGACAGGGGGGACTGAAGCTTTCTTT. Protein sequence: CASSLYPPGTGGTEAFF.

Here the CDR3 reads CASRGGINQPQHF. CDR3 coding DNA: TGTGCCAGCAGGGGGGGGATCAATCAGCCCCAGCATTTT. V and J are TRBV2 and TRBJ1-5; D perhaps matches TRBD1 (5 bases). The CDR3 contains 13 residues. Germline V gene data show CDR1 as SNHLY and CDR2 as FYNNEI. V lost 6 bases and J lost 3, with 9 bases in between.

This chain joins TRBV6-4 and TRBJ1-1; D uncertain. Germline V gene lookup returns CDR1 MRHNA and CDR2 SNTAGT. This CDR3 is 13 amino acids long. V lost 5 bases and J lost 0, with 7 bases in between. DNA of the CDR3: TGTGCCAGCAGTCCTCAGATGAACACTGAAGCTTTCTTT. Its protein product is CASSPQMNTEAFF.

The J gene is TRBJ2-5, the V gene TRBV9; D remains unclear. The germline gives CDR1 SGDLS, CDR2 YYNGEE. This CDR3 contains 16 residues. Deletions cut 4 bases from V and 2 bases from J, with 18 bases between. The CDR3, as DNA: TGTGCCAGCAGCCCCGGGTCTCACAATGGTCAAGAGACCCAGTACTTC. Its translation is CASSPGSHNGQETQYF.

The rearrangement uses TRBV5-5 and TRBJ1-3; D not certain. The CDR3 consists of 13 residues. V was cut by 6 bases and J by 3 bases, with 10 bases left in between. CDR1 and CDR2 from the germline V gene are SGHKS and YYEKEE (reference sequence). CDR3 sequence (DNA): TGTGCCAGCAACCCCCACAGTGGAAACACCATATATTTT. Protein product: CASNPHSGNTIYF.

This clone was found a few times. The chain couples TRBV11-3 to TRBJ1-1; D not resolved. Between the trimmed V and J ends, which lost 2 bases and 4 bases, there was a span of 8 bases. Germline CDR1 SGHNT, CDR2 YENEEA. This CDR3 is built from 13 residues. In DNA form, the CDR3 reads TGTGCCAGCAGCTTATCGTCTGCCACTGAAGCTTTCTTT. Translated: CASSLSSATEAFF.

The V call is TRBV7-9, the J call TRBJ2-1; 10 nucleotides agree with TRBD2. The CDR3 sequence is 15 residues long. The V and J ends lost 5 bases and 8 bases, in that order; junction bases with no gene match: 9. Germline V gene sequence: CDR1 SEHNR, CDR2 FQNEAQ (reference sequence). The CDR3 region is CASSPASGSRDEQFF. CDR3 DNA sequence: TGTGCCAGCAGCCCCGCTAGCGGGAGTCGGGATGAGCAGTTCTTC.

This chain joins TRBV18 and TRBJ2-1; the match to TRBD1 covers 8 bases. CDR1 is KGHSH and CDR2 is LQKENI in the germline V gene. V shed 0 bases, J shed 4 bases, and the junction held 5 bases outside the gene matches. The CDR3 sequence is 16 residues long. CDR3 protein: CASSPPLGQGYNEQFF. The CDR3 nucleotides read TGTGCCAGCTCACCACCCCTTGGACAGGGATACAATGAGCAGTTCTTC.

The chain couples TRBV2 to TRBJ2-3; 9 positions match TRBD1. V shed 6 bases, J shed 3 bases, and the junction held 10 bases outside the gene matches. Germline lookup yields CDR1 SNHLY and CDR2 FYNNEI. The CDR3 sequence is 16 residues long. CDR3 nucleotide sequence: TGTGCCAGCAGACAGGACAGGGGCGCAGGGACAGATACGCAGTATTTT. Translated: CASRQDRGAGTDTQYF.

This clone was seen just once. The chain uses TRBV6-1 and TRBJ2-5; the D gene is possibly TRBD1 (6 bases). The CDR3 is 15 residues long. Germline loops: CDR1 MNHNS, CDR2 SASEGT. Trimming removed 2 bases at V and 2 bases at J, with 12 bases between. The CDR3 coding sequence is TGTGCCAGCAGTGAACCGGGACAATCTCAAGAGACCCAGTACTTC. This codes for CASSEPGQSQETQYF.

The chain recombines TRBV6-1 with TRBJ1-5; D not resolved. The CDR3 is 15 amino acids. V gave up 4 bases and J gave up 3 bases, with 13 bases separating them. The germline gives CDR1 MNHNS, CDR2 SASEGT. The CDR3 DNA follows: TGTGCCAGCAGTGTTTTCATTAACGACAATCAGCCCCAGCATTTT. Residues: CASSVFINDNQPQHF.

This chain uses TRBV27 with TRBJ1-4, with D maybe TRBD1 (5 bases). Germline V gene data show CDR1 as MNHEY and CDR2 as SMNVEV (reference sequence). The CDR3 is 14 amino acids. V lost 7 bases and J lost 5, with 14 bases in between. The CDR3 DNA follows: TGTGCCAGCAATAGAGCAGGGCTGAATGAAAAACTGTTTTTT. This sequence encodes CASNRAGLNEKLFF.

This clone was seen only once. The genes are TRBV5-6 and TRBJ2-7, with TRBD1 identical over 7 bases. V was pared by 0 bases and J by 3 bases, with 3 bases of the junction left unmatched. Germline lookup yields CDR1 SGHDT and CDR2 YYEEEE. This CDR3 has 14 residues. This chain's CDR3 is CASSLAAGGYEQYF. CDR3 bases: TGTGCCAGCAGCTTGGCTGCAGGGGGCTACGAGCAGTACTTC. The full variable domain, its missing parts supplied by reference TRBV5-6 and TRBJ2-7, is DAGVTQSPTHLIKTRGQQVTLRCSPKSGHDTVSWYQQALGQGPQFIFQYYEEEERQRGNFPDRFSGHQFPNYSSELNVNALLLGDSALYLCASSLAAGGYEQYFGPGTRLTVT.

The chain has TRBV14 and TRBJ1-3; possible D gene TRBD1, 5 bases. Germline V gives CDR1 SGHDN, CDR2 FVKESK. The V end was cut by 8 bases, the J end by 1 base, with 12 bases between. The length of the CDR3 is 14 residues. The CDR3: CASLRERSGNTIYF. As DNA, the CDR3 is TGTGCCAGCCTCAGGGAGCGGTCTGGAAACACCATATATTTT.

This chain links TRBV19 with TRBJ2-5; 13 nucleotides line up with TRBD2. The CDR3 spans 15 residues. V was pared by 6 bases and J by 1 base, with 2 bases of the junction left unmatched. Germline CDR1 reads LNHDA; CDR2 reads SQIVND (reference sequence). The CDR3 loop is CASRGLAGPQETQYF. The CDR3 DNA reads TGTGCCAGTAGGGGACTAGCGGGACCCCAAGAGACCCAGTACTTC.

The CDR3 protein is CSGRDRAAKNIQYF. In nucleotides, the CDR3 is TGCAGCGGAAGGGACAGGGCAGCCAAAAACATTCAGTACTTC. This chain uses TRBV29-1 with TRBJ2-4; 9 bases line up with TRBD1. Germline CDR1 and CDR2: SQVTM and ANQGSEA. V lost 7 bases, J lost 0 bases, and 4 bases stayed unmatched. The CDR3 runs to 14 residues.

CDR3 in DNA: TGTGCCAGCAGCATTAGCGGGAGTTTCAGTGATGAGCAGTTCTTC. It translates to CASSISGSFSDEQFF. The chain joins TRBV7-8 to TRBJ2-1; TRBD2 matches at 9 bases. Germline V gene data show CDR1 as SGHVS and CDR2 as FQNEAQ. There are 15 residues in the CDR3. Trimming cost V 5 bases and J 8 bases; bases outside gene matches: 10.

The CDR3 reads CARHRNTEAFF. CDR3 in DNA: TGTGCCAGGCACCGGAACACTGAAGCTTTCTTT. The chain couples TRBV2 to TRBJ1-1; no reliable D call. V was cut by 9 bases and J by 1 base, with 6 bases left in between. Looked up from germline, CDR1 is SNHLY and CDR2 is FYNNEI. The CDR3 contains 11 residues.

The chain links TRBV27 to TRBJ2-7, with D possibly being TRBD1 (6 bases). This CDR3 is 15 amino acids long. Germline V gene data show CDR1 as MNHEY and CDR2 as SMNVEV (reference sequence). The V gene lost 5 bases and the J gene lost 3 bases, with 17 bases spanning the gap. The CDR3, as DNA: TGTGCCAGCAGTGCCCGTCAGGGACACAACTACGAGCAGTACTTC. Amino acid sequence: CASSARQGHNYEQYF.